This record covers a single T cell receptor (beta chain). Its antigen is still unknown. The data belong to a study of T cell responses to AZD1222 COVID-19 vaccine. General observations from the study: Targeting of unmutated variant regions was reportedly seen in nearly half of spike-specific TCRs. Recipients of two AZD1222 doses showed rising Spike-specific TCR breadth and depth. There were mostly white British donors and more females than males, and clonal diversity was possibly underestimated.

Some second doses came at about 4 weeks and others at about 12 weeks; these were pooled. Germline V gives CDR1 SGHRS, CDR2 YFSETQ. The CDR3 is 17 amino acids. V lost 5 bases to trimming and J lost 0 bases, with 15 bases between them. Using immunoSEQ multiplex PCR, the repertoire was profiled, and TCRdb retains in-frame clones only, with some absent. This sample has around 150,000 clones; approximately 95% occur once, and the top ten carry about 6.7%. The chain employs TRBV5-1 and TRBJ2-6, with D tentatively TRBD1 (6 bases). This TCR derives from an adult who received the AZD1222 COVID-19 vaccine. Specimen: peripheral blood, collected 28 days after the second AZD1222 dose. This chain's CDR3 is CASSLQDRYSGANVLTF. In DNA, the CDR3 is TGCGCCAGCAGTTTACAAGACAGGTACTCTGGGGCCAACGTCCTGACTTTC.